Described below is a single T cell receptor (beta chain) sequence and its context. The sample comes from a study of cytotoxic CD8 clonotypes in ibrutinib-treated CLL. Sequencing was designed to attain a depth spanning 1 in 200,000 to 1 in 1 million T cells. Profiled with immunoSEQ multiplex PCR; TCRdb holds only in-frame clones, not every one. The table lists approximately 200,000 clones, about two thirds of them singletons. The CDR3 contains 17 residues. CDR1 LGHNA and CDR2 YSLEER come from the germline V gene. The V segment lost 5 bases and the J segment 0 bases; nucleotides outside the gene matches: 8.

The V gene is TRBV4-3, the J gene TRBJ2-3; 10 nucleotides match TRBD2. The sample was PBMCs, taken after 24 months of ibrutinib treatment. The origin of this receptor is a human donor with chronic lymphocytic leukemia. The CDR3 DNA follows: TGCGCCAGCAGCTTCCTAGCGGGGGACCTAAGCACAGATACGCAGTATTTT. It specifies CASSFLAGDLSTDTQYF.